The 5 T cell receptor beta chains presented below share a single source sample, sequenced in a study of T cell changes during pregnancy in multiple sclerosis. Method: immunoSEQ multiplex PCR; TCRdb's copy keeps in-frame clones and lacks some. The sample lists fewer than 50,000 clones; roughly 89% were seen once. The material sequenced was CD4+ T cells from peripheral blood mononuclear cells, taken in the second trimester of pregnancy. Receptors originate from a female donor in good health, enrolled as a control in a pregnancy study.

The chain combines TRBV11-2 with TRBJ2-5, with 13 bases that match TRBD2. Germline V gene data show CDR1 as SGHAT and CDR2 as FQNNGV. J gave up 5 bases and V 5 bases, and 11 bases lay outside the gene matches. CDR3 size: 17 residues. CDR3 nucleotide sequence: TGTGCCAGCAGCACCTATCGGACTAGCGGGGGTCGGGAGACCCAGTACTTC. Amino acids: CASSTYRTSGGRETQYF.

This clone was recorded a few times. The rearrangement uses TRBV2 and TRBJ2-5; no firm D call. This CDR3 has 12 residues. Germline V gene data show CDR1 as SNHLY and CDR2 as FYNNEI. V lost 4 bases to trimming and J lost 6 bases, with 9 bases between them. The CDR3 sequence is CASSAGRQTQYF. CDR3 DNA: TGTGCCAGCAGTGCAGGAAGGCAGACCCAGTACTTC.

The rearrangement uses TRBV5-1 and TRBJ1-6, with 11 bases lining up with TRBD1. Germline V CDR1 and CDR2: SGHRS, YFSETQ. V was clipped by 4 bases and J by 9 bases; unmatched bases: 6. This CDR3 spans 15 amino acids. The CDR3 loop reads CASSTSGTGGSPLHF. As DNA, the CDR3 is TGCGCCAGCAGCACCTCCGGGACAGGGGGTTCACCCCTCCACTTT.

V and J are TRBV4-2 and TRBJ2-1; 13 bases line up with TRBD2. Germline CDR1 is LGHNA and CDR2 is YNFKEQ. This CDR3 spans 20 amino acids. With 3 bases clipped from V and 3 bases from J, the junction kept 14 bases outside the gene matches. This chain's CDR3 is CASSQERLAGGPGRYNEQFF. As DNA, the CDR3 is TGTGCCAGCAGCCAGGAACGACTAGCGGGGGGCCCGGGTCGCTACAATGAGCAGTTCTTC.

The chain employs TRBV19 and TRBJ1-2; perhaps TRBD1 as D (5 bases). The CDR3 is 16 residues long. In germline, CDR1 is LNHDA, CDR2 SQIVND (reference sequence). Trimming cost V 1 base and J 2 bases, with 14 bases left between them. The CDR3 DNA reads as TGTGCCAGTAGTATAGGCCCGCCGGGACTCAACTATGGCTACACCTTC. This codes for CASSIGPPGLNYGYTF.